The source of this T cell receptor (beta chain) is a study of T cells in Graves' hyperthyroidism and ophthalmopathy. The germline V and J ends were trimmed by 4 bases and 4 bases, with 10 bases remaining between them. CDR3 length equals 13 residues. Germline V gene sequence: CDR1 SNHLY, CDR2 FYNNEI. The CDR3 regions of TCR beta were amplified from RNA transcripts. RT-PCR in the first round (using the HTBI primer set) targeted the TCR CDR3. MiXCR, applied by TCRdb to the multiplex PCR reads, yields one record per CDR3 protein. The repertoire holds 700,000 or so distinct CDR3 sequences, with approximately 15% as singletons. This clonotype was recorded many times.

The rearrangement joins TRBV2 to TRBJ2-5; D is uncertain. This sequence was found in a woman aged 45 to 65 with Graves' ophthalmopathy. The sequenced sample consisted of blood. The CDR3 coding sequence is TGTGCCAGCAGTGCTTATACGGGAGAGACCCAGTACTTC. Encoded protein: CASSAYTGETQYF. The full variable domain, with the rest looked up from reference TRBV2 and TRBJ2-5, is EPEVTQTPSHQVTQMGQEVILRCVPISNHLYFYWYRQILGQKVEFLVSFYNNEISEKSEIFDDQFSVERPDGSNFTLKIRSTKLEDSAMYFCASSAYTGETQYFGPGTRLLVL.